This T cell receptor (beta chain) originates from a study of glioma-infiltrating T cells after dendritic cell vaccination. TCRB CDR3 was amplified from 2 ug genomic DNA or less. Clones were sequenced by immunoSEQ multiplex PCR, and TCRdb holds only the in-frame ones, with some missing. Of 93,000 or so clones in the sample, around 80% were seen once. After removal of 6 bases from V and 1 base from J, the junction contained 1 base not matched to a gene. The CDR3 runs 14 residues. Germline loops: CDR1 MDHEN, CDR2 SYDVKM. Of note for this clone: Its antigen is not known.

Study-level findings and limits: Few patients contributed both blood and tumor specimens.

The clonotype comes from a human donor with glioblastoma. The starting material was blood, obtained before dendritic cell vaccination. V is TRBV28 and J is TRBJ1-5; 9 positions match TRBD1. CDR3 residues: CASRDRGSNQPQHF. CDR3 in DNA: TGTGCCAGCAGGGACAGGGGAAGCAATCAGCCCCAGCATTTT.